This T cell receptor beta chain was recorded in a study of blood T cell repertoires in COVID-19. Study-wide context: Italy, Spain and the United States were the sources of the convalescent and acute COVID-19 samples. Nucleic acid was either cDNA or gDNA, and it came from T cells, B-cell-depleted T cells, or PBMCs.

Enrolled through a virtual design, the participants were between roughly 18 and 100 years of age and came from roughly 22 US areas. CDR3 length: 13 residues. CDR1 is MNHEY and CDR2 is SVGAGI in the germline V gene. With 2 bases removed from V and 7 bases from J, the gap between germline ends came to 11 bases. Profiling relied on immunoSEQ multiplex PCR, and the TCRdb table lists in-frame clones only, not all of them. This table has fewer than 400,000 clones, just under 90% appearing once. The sequence came from a woman aged 45-65 years who had recovered from COVID-19. The chain carries TRBV6-5 and TRBJ1-2; D possibly corresponds to TRBD1 (5 bases). Sequencing input: PBMCs or T cells enriched from blood (not recorded which). The CDR3 spells CASSYGQGTGYTF. Here the CDR3 DNA reads TGTGCCAGCAGTTACGGTCAGGGCACTGGCTACACCTTC.